This TCR beta chain was sequenced during a study of control samples from healthy donors and cancer patients. Per the germline V gene, CDR1 is MDHEN and CDR2 is SYDVKM. V lost 6 bases to trimming and J lost 0 bases, with 9 bases between them. This CDR3 region has 15 residues. This table comes from immunoSEQ multiplex PCR, and its TCRdb copy is limited to in-frame clones, with some not included. The table has 170,000 or so clones, over 85% seen once. The gene calls are TRBV28 and TRBJ2-6; D is uncertain. This clonotype originated in a woman aged 40 to 50 in good health. Sequences were obtained from blood. The CDR3 loop is CASSPGFSGANVLTF. The DNA of the CDR3 is TGTGCCAGCAGCCCCGGATTCTCTGGGGCCAACGTCCTGACTTTC.